These 32 T cell receptor beta chains came from one sample sequenced in a study of CD8 T cells in Susac syndrome. It was with random hexamers that about 0.45 to 1 ug RNA was reverse transcribed. TCRdb analysed the immunoSEQ multiplex PCR reads with MiXCR anew, one entry per CDR3 protein. The sample consists of more than 250,000 distinct CDR3 sequences, 92% of them appearing once. Sequencing was carried out using CD4+ T cells from PBMCs. The origin of the receptors is a human donor with multiple sclerosis.

The genes are TRBV29-1 and TRBJ2-1; D remains ambiguous. Germline V gene sequence: CDR1 SQVTM, CDR2 ANQGSEA. CDR3 length equals 14 residues. Trimming shortened V by 4 bases and J by 7 bases, and 17 bases separated the two germline ends. The DNA for the CDR3 is TGCAGCGTTGGGTTAGGTTTCCGAGGTAATGAGCAGTTCTTC. Translated: CSVGLGFRGNEQFF.

This clonotype is a singleton in its sample. The chain joins TRBV6-5 to TRBJ2-7; 8 bases align to TRBD1. V lost 2 bases to trimming and J lost 4 bases; unmatched junction nucleotides: 10. This CDR3 comprises 16 residues. Per the germline V gene, CDR1 is MNHEY and CDR2 is SVGAGI. The chain's CDR3 is CASSYGSGGEGYEQYF. The CDR3 DNA is TGTGCCAGCAGTTACGGGTCAGGGGGCGAGGGGTACGAGCAGTACTTC.

The chain uses TRBV7-9 and TRBJ2-5; 7 nucleotides match TRBD2. CDR3 size: 13 residues. Germline-derived CDR1 and CDR2 are SEHNR and FQNEAQ (reference sequence). V gave up 0 bases and J gave up 9 bases; unmatched junction bases: 4. Written as DNA, the CDR3 is TGTGCCAGCAGCTTAGCGACTAGCACGTCCCAGTACTTC. It encodes CASSLATSTSQYF.

V usage is TRBV4-3 and J usage is TRBJ2-2, with D possibly matching TRBD2 (5 bases). The V gene's germline CDR1 is LGHNA and CDR2 YSLEER. The ends were cut back, 8 bases at V and 7 bases at J, with 20 bases in the middle. This CDR3 has 15 amino acids. The CDR3 DNA reads TGCGCCAGCGGCGCTCCCCTTAATCGGGGCGGGGAGCTGTTTTTT. As protein: CASGAPLNRGGELFF.

The chain combines TRBV7-3 with TRBJ2-1, with D perhaps matching TRBD2 (5 bases). Trimming shortened V by 1 base and J by 4 bases, and 11 bases separated the two germline ends. The CDR3 extends over 15 amino acids. Germline V gene sequence: CDR1 SGHTA, CDR2 FQGTGA. CDR3 sequence reads: CASSLIAQPYNEQFF. CDR3 DNA sequence: TGTGCCAGCAGCTTAATAGCGCAACCTTACAATGAGCAGTTCTTC.

V usage is TRBV2 and J usage is TRBJ2-1, with D possibly being TRBD1 (6 bases). This CDR3 has 13 amino acids. The V end lost 8 bases, the J end lost 2 bases, and 10 bases lay between the germline ends. Germline loops: CDR1 SNHLY, CDR2 FYNNEI. CDR3 bases: TGTGCCAGCCGAGGACAGACCTACAATGAGCAGTTCTTC. Its translation is CASRGQTYNEQFF.

The chain uses TRBV29-1 and TRBJ2-5, with 9 bases lining up with TRBD1. The CDR3 length is 12 residues. CDR1 SQVTM and CDR2 ANQGSEA come from the germline V gene. With V trimmed by 7 bases and J by 5 bases, 5 bases remained unmatched. This CDR3 reads CSARTGEETQYF. Here the CDR3 DNA reads TGCAGCGCGCGGACAGGGGAGGAGACCCAGTACTTC.

The V call is TRBV12-5, the J call TRBJ2-1; D could derive from TRBD1 or TRBD2 (5 bases each). V was pared by 2 bases and J by 5 bases, with 34 bases between. Germline loops: CDR1 LGHNT, CDR2 FRNRAP. The CDR3 is 22 amino acids. The CDR3, as DNA: TGTGCTAGTGGTTTGACACCCCTAGTTCGGGGCGAGTTCTTCGACCCCAACAATGAGCAGTTCTTC. Amino acids: CASGLTPLVRGEFFDPNNEQFF.

The rearrangement joins TRBV21-1 to TRBJ1-6; the table's TRBD1 call for D was not verified on the DNA. TRBV21-1 is termed a pseudogene. This CDR3 spans 16 amino acids. CDR3: CASSKRPVVKASPLHF. Here the CDR3 DNA reads TGTGCCAGCAGCAAACGGCCTGTCGTAAAAGCTTCACCCCTCCACTTT.

This clonotype was seen only once. The V and J genes are TRBV7-9 and TRBJ2-2, with 10 bases fitting TRBD2. The CDR3 loop spans 17 amino acids. The V and J ends lost 6 bases and 2 bases, in that order; junction bases with no gene match: 9. The germline gives CDR1 SEHNR, CDR2 FQNEAQ (reference sequence). The CDR3: CASSSPLAGVNTGELFF. The CDR3 DNA follows: TGTGCCAGCAGTTCGCCTCTAGCGGGAGTTAACACCGGGGAGCTGTTTTTT.

The rearrangement joins TRBV2 to TRBJ2-3; 9 bases align to TRBD2. V lost 5 bases to trimming and J lost 0 bases; unmatched junction nucleotides: 6. CDR1 is SNHLY, CDR2 FYNNEI, per germline. The CDR3 is 16 amino acids. The DNA of the CDR3 is TGTGCCAGCAGTACGGGACTAGCCCTTAGCACAGATACGCAGTATTTT. Residues: CASSTGLALSTDTQYF.

The chain combines TRBV3-1 with TRBJ2-2; possibly TRBD2 for D (5 bases). The germline gives CDR1 LGHDT, CDR2 YNNKEL (reference sequence). V gave up 4 bases and J gave up 3 bases, with 6 bases separating them. This CDR3 contains 13 residues. CDR3 bases: TGTGCCAGCAGCCGCGGGTACACCGGGGAGCTGTTTTTT. This translates into CASSRGYTGELFF.

The genes are TRBV15 and TRBJ1-2; 7 nucleotides align to TRBD1. Germline V gene sequence: CDR1 LNHNV, CDR2 YYDKDF (reference sequence). This CDR3 comprises 14 residues. The J segment lost 7 bases and the V segment lost 3 bases, leaving 8 bases of the junction unmatched. As DNA, the CDR3 is TGTGCCACCAGCAGCAGGGAAACAGGGGTTGGCTACACCTTC. It is translated as CATSSRETGVGYTF.

The J gene is TRBJ2-3, the V gene TRBV24-1, with 10 positions matching TRBD2. Per germline, CDR1 KGHDR and CDR2 SFDVKD. The CDR3 has 16 residues. J gave up 4 bases and V 3 bases, and 6 bases lay outside the gene matches. The CDR3 nucleotides read TGTGCCACCAGTGATCCTAGCGGGGGTGGGTCAGATACGCAGTATTTT. Translation: CATSDPSGGGSDTQYF.

V usage is TRBV28 and J usage is TRBJ2-3; D may match TRBD1 or TRBD2 (6 bases each). The germline V gene encodes CDR1 MDHEN and CDR2 SYDVKM. With 8 bases removed from V and 4 bases from J, the gap between germline ends came to 19 bases. This CDR3 has 15 residues. The CDR3 DNA follows: TGTGCCAGCGACAGGCCCTACGGGGGTCCAGATACGCAGTATTTT. Amino acids: CASDRPYGGPDTQYF.

The V gene is TRBV29-1, the J gene TRBJ2-4; a possible D gene is TRBD1 (6 bases). V gave up 5 bases and J gave up 14 bases, with 16 bases separating them. Germline values: CDR1 SQVTM, CDR2 ANQGSEA. The CDR3 loop spans 11 amino acids. This CDR3 reads CSVSRDKLEYF. CDR3 nucleotide sequence: TGCAGCGTTTCAAGGGACAAACTGGAGTACTTC.

V is TRBV12-3 or TRBV12-4 and J is TRBJ1-1; no clear D. The CDR3 has 14 amino acids. Trimming removed 3 bases from V and 3 bases from J, with 11 bases in between. CDR3 amino acids: CASSLIQPYTEAFF. The CDR3 nucleotides are TGTGCCAGCAGTTTGATACAGCCCTACACTGAAGCTTTCTTT.

In its sample, this clonotype was seen once. The V gene is TRBV20-1, the J gene TRBJ2-5; 11 bases map to TRBD2. The germline gives CDR1 DFQATT, CDR2 SNEGSKA (reference sequence). V lost 0 bases and J lost 7; bases outside the gene matches: 10. The CDR3 has 16 amino acids. In DNA form, the CDR3 reads TGCAGTGCTAGAGATCCGTTAGCGGGAGGGCCGGGGACCCAGTACTTC. Translation: CSARDPLAGGPGTQYF.

This clonotype was seen more than once but under ten times. The rearrangement joins TRBV6-2 or TRBV6-3 to TRBJ2-5, with 11 bases lining up with TRBD2. J lost 5 bases, V lost 4 bases, and 6 bases had no gene match. The CDR3 is made up of 15 amino acids. Germline values: CDR1 MNHEY, CDR2 SVGEGT. CDR3 amino acids: CASSSLAGGGETQYF. CDR3 nucleotides: TGTGCCAGCAGTTCCCTAGCGGGGGGCGGGGAGACCCAGTACTTC.

The CDR3 DNA is TGTGCCAGCGGGTCGGGGACAAGGATCCAAGAGACCCAGTACTTC. This gives the protein CASGSGTRIQETQYF. The chain uses TRBV11-2 and TRBJ2-5, with a tentative D call TRBD1 (6 bases). This CDR3 comprises 15 residues. The V gene lost 8 bases and the J gene lost 1 base, with 17 bases spanning the gap. Germline CDR1 and CDR2: SGHAT and FQNNGV.

V gene TRBV7-9 combines with J gene TRBJ2-1; tentatively, D is TRBD2 (7 bases). Trimming took 4 bases from V and 8 from J, leaving 18 bases between them. The CDR3 loop spans 15 amino acids. Per the germline V gene, CDR1 is SEHNR and CDR2 is FQNEAQ (reference sequence). CDR3 amino acids: CASSSGEGQVHEQFF. For the CDR3, the DNA is TGTGCCAGCAGCTCAGGGGAGGGTCAGGTACATGAGCAGTTCTTC.

In its sample, this clonotype was seen once. This chain joins TRBV12-3 or TRBV12-4 and TRBJ2-2; possible D gene TRBD1, 6 bases. The length of the CDR3 is 14 residues. V gave up 5 bases and J gave up 8 bases, with 15 bases separating them. Here the CDR3 DNA reads TGTGCCAGCAGTCGGACAGCTCTAATAGGGGAGCTGTTTTTT. It encodes CASSRTALIGELFF.

The chain links TRBV20-1 to TRBJ2-5, with 12 bases matching TRBD2. The CDR3 totals 14 residues. CDR1 DFQATT and CDR2 SNEGSKA come from the germline V gene (reference sequence). V lost 3 bases, J lost 5 bases, and 4 bases stayed unmatched. Here the CDR3 reads CSASTSGRPETQYF. For the CDR3, the DNA is TGCAGTGCTAGCACTAGCGGGAGGCCTGAGACCCAGTACTTC.

The rearrangement joins TRBV24-1 to TRBJ2-3; 14 bases fit TRBD2. The length of the CDR3 is 18 residues. V lost 7 bases and J lost 3; bases outside the gene matches: 11. Germline V lookup: CDR1 KGHDR, CDR2 SFDVKD. CDR3 DNA sequence: TGTGCCACCAGAGGGGGACTAGCGGGAGAATGTAGGACAGATACGCAGTATTTT. Amino acids: CATRGGLAGECRTDTQYF.

This chain links TRBV6-2 or TRBV6-3 with TRBJ1-5; TRBD1 might be the D (5 bases). The CDR3 runs 19 residues. The germline V gene has CDR1 MNHEY and CDR2 SVGEGT. V was shortened by 4 bases and J by 11 bases, with 33 bases between the two germline ends. CDR3 DNA sequence: TGTGCCAGCAGTTCCGCTGTAGGAAGGGCGCGTCAGGGCCTAAGGACCCAGCATTTT. Encoded protein: CASSSAVGRARQGLRTQHF.

Here the CDR3 DNA reads TGTGCCAGCAAAACAGAGTCGTACGAGCAGTACTTC. Translation: CASKTESYEQYF. The rearrangement joins TRBV6-2 or TRBV6-3 to TRBJ2-7; D gene ambiguous. The V end lost 7 bases, the J end lost 4 bases, and 11 bases lay between the germline ends. CDR1 MNHEY and CDR2 SVGEGT come from the germline V gene. The CDR3 runs to 12 residues.

The rearrangement uses TRBV7-2 and TRBJ1-6; possibly TRBD1 for D (6 bases). CDR1 and CDR2 from the germline V gene are SGHTA and FQGNSA. This CDR3 spans 16 amino acids. V dropped 1 base and J dropped 10 bases, with 17 bases sitting between them. The CDR3 sequence: CASSLGGGPSPSPLHF. The CDR3 nucleotides read TGTGCCAGCAGCTTAGGAGGGGGGCCCAGCCCATCACCCCTCCACTTT.

V is TRBV5-1 and J is TRBJ2-5; D is uncertain. Between the trimmed V and J ends, which lost 4 bases and 1 base, there was a span of 14 bases. CDR3 length: 15 residues. In germline, CDR1 is SGHRS, CDR2 YFSETQ. The CDR3 protein is CASSVAWGSQETQYF. The CDR3 nucleotides are TGCGCCAGCAGCGTAGCTTGGGGATCCCAAGAGACCCAGTACTTC.

V is TRBV20-1 and J is TRBJ2-7; no clear D. Germline V CDR1 and CDR2: DFQATT, SNEGSKA (reference sequence). This CDR3 has 16 residues. V lost 1 base, J lost 0 bases, and 16 bases lay in between. This chain's CDR3 is CSARGGQYYYSYEQYF. DNA of the CDR3: TGCAGTGCTAGAGGGGGTCAGTATTATTACTCCTACGAGCAGTACTTC.

The chain carries TRBV20-1 and TRBJ2-5, with a possible D match to TRBD1 (6 bases). Trimming removed 0 bases at V and 5 bases at J, with 16 bases between. The CDR3 is made up of 15 amino acids. Germline-derived CDR1 and CDR2 are DFQATT and SNEGSKA (reference sequence). CDR3 sequence: CSARDRGTPRETQYF. CDR3 DNA sequence: TGCAGTGCTAGAGATAGGGGGACCCCCAGGGAGACCCAGTACTTC.

The chain carries TRBV6-5 and TRBJ2-5; a possible D gene is TRBD1 (5 bases). Trimming took off 6 bases at V and 4 bases at J, with 15 bases between the two ends. Germline V gene sequence: CDR1 MNHEY, CDR2 SVGAGI. The CDR3 covers 14 residues. The CDR3 DNA is TGTGCCAGCAGCTCAGTAGGGGTCCGAGAGACCCAGTACTTC. It yields the protein CASSSVGVRETQYF.

The V call is TRBV3-1, the J call TRBJ1-6, with D uncertain. The V end lost 3 bases, the J end lost 10 bases, and 10 bases lay between the germline ends. The CDR3 has 13 residues. Germline lookup yields CDR1 LGHDT and CDR2 YNNKEL (reference sequence). The CDR3 bases are TGTGCCAGCAGCCACCAAGATGGATCACCCCTCCACTTT. This sequence encodes CASSHQDGSPLHF.